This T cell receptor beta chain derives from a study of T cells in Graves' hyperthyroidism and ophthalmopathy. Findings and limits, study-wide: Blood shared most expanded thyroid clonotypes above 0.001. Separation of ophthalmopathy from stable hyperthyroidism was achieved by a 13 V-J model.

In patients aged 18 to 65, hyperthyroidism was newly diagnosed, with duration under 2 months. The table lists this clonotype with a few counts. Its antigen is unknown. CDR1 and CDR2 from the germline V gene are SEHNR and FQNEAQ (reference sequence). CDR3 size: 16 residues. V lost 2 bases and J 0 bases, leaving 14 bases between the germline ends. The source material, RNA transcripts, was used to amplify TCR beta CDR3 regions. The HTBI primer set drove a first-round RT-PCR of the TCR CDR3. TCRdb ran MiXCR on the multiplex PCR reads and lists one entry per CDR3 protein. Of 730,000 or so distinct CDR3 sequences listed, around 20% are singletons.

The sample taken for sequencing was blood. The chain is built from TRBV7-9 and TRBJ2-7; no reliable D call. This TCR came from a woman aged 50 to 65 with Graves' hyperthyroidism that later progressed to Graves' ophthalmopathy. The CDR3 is CASSLWEGLNSYEQYF. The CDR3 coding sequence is TGTGCCAGCAGCTTATGGGAAGGGCTGAACTCCTACGAGCAGTACTTC.